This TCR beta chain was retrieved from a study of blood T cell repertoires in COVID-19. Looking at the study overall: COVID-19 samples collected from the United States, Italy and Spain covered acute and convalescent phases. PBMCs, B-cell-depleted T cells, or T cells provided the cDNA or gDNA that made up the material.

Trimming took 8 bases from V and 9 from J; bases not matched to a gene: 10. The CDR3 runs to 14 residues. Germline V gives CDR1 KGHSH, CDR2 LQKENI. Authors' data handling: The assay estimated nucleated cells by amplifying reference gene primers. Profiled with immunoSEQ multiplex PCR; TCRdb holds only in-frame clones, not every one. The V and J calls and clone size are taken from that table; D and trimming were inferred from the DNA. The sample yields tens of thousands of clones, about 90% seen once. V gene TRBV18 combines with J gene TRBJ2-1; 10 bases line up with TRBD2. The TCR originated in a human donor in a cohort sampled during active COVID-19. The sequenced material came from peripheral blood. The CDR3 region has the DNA TGTGCCAGCAAAGGGGCTAGCGGGAGTTTTGAGCAGTTCTTC. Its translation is CASKGASGSFEQFF.